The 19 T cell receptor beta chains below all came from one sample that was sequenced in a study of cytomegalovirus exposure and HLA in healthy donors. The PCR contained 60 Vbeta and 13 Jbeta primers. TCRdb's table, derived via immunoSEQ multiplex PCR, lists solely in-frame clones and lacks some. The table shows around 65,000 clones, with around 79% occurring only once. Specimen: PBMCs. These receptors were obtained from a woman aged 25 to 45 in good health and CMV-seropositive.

The CDR3: CASSYSSPTDTQYF. CDR3 nucleotide sequence: TGTGCCAGCAGTTACAGCTCCCCCACAGATACGCAGTATTTT. The chain uses TRBV6-6 and TRBJ2-3, with D unclear. Per germline, CDR1 MNHNY and CDR2 SVGAGI (reference sequence). Trimming pared 2 bases from V and 2 bases from J, leaving 8 bases between. The CDR3 has 14 amino acids.

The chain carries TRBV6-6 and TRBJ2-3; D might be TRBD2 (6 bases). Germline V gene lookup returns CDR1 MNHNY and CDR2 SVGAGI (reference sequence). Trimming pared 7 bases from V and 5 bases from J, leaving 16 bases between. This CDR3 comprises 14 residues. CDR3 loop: CASIPGLREDTQYF. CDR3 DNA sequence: TGTGCCAGCATCCCGGGACTCCGGGAAGATACGCAGTATTTT.

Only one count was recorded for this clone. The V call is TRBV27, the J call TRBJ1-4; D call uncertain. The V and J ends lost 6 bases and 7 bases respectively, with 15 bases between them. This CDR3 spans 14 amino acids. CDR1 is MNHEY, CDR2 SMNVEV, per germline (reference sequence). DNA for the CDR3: TGTGCCAGCAGCCGCTCCTATGAGGGTGAAAAACTGTTTTTT. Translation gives CASSRSYEGEKLFF.

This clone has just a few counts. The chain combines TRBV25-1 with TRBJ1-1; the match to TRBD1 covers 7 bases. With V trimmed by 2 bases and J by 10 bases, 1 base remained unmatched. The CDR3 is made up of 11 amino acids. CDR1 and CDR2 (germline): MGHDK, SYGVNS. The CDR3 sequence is CASSERGRAFF. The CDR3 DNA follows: TGTGCCAGCAGTGAAAGGGGGCGAGCTTTCTTT.

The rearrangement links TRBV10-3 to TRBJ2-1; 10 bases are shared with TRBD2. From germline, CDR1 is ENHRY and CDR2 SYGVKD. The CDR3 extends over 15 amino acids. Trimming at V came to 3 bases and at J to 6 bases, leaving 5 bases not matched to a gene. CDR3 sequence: CAISESGLARNEQFF. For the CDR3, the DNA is TGTGCCATCAGTGAATCGGGACTAGCGCGCAATGAGCAGTTCTTC.

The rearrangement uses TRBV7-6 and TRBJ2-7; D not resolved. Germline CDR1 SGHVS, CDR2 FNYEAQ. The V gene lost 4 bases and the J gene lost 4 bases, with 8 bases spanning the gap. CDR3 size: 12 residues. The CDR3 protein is CASSSGPYEQYF. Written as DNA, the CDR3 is TGTGCCAGCAGCTCTGGGCCGTACGAGCAGTACTTC. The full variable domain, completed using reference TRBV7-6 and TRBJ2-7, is GAGVSQSPRYKVTKRGQDVALRCDPISGHVSLYWYRQALGQGPEFLTYFNYEAQQDKSGLPNDRFSAERPEGSISTLTIQRTEQRDSAMYRCASSSGPYEQYFGPGTRLTVT.

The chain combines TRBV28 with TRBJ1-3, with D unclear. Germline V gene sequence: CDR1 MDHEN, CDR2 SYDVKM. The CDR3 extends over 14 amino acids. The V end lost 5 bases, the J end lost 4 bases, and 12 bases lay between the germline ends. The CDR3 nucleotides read TGTGCCAGCAGTCCGACTCTGGTGGGAAACACCATATATTTT. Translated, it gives CASSPTLVGNTIYF.

The DNA of the CDR3 is TGTGCCAGCAGCGTAGGACATGGGGCCAACGTCCTGACTTTC. Translating gives CASSVGHGANVLTF. The genes are TRBV9 and TRBJ2-6, with D unclear. The V gene lost 0 bases and the J gene lost 3 bases, with 4 bases spanning the gap. This CDR3 contains 14 residues. Germline V CDR1 and CDR2: SGDLS, YYNGEE.

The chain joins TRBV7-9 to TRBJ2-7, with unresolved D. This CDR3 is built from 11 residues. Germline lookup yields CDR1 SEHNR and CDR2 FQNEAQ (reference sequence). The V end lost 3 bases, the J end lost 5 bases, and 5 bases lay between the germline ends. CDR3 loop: CASSFQNEQYF. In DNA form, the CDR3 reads TGTGCCAGCAGCTTCCAGAACGAGCAGTACTTC.

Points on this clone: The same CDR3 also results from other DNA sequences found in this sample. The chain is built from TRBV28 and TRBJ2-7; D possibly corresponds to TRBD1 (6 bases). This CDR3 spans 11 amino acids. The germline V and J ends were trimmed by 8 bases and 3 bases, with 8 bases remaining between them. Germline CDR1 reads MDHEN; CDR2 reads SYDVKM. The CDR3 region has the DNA TGTGCCAGCGGACAGAACTACGAGCAGTACTTC. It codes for CASGQNYEQYF.

CDR3 amino acids: CASSPTGSYEQYF. The DNA of the CDR3 is TGTGCCAGCTCGCCGACAGGGTCCTACGAGCAGTACTTC. The V and J genes are TRBV18 and TRBJ2-7, with 7 bases identical to TRBD1. The CDR3 loop spans 13 amino acids. Germline V CDR1 and CDR2: KGHSH, LQKENI. The J segment lost 1 base and the V segment lost 6 bases, leaving 3 bases of the junction unmatched.

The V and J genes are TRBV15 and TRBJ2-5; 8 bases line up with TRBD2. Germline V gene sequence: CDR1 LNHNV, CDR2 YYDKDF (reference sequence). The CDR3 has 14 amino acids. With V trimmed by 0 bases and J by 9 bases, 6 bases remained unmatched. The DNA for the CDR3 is TGTGCCACCAGCAGAGATCCGCGGGAGGAGGCCCAGTACTTC. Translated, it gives CATSRDPREEAQYF. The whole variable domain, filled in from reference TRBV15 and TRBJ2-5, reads DAMVIQNPRYQVTQFGKPVTLSCSQTLNHNVMYWYQQKSSQAPKLLFHYYDKDFNNEADTPDNFQSRRPNTSFCFLDIRSPGLGDTAMYLCATSRDPREEAQYFGPGTRLLVL.

CDR3 DNA sequence: TGCAGTGCTTCGTACAATGAGCAGTTCTTC. Protein sequence: CSASYNEQFF. The chain combines TRBV20-1 with TRBJ2-1; D gene unclear. CDR3 size: 10 residues. V was cut by 5 bases and J by 4 bases, with 3 bases left in between. Germline V CDR1 and CDR2: DFQATT, SNEGSKA (reference sequence).

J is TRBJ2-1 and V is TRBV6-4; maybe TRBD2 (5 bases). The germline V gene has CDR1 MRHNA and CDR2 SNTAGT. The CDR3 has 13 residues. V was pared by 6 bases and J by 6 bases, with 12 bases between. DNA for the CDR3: TGTGCCAGCAGCGAAACTAGGTTCAATGAGCAGTTCTTC. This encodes CASSETRFNEQFF.

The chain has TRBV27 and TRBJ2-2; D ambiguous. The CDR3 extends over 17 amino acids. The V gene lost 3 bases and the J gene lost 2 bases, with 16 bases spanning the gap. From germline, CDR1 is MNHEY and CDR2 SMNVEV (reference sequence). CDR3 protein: CASSFGRHWSNTGELFF. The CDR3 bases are TGTGCCAGCAGTTTTGGTCGGCACTGGAGCAACACCGGGGAGCTGTTTTTT.

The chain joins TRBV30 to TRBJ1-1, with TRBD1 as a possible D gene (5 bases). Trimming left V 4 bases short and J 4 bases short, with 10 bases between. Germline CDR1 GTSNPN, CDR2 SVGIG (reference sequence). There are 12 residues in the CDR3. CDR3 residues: CAWIVGGTEAFF. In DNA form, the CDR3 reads TGTGCCTGGATTGTGGGGGGCACTGAAGCTTTCTTT.

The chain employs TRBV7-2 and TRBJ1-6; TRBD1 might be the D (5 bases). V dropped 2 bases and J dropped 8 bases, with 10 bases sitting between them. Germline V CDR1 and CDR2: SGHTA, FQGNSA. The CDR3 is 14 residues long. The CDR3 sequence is CASSLSQGYSPLHF. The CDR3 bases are TGTGCCAGCAGCTTAAGTCAGGGATATTCACCCCTCCACTTT.

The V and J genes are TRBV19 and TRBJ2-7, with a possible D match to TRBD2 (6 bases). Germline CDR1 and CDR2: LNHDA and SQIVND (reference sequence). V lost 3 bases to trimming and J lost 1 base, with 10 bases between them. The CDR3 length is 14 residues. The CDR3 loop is CASSMGLLSYEQYF. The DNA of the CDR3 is TGTGCCAGTAGTATGGGACTGTTATCCTACGAGCAGTACTTC.

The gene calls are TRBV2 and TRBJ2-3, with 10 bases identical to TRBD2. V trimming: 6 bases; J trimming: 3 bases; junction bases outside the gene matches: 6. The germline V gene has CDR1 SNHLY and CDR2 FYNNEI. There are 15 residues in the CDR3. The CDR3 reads CASRSSGSLTDTQYF. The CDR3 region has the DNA TGTGCCAGCAGGTCTAGCGGGAGTTTGACAGATACGCAGTATTTT.